This T cell receptor (beta chain) was profiled in a study of cytomegalovirus exposure and HLA in healthy donors. Findings and caveats of the study: No immune exposure information besides CMV serostatus was available.

About this clone itself: Its target is not known.

V was pared by 1 base and J by 8 bases, with 15 bases between. The CDR3 totals 15 residues. Looked up from germline, CDR1 is SEHNR and CDR2 is FQNEAQ (reference sequence). PCR amplification relied on 60 Vbeta primers (plus 13 Jbeta primers). Profiling relied on immunoSEQ multiplex PCR, and the TCRdb table lists in-frame clones only, not all of them. The sample has over 150,000 clones, roughly 82% seen once; the top ten hold over 8.5%. Material for sequencing was PBMCs. This chain joins TRBV7-9 and TRBJ2-1; possibly TRBD1 for D (5 bases). The sequence was collected from a man aged 50 to 60 in good health and CMV-seropositive. The CDR3 coding sequence is TGTGCCAGCAGCTTAGGCCGGCAGGGTAGGCATGAGCAGTTCTTC. This encodes CASSLGRQGRHEQFF.